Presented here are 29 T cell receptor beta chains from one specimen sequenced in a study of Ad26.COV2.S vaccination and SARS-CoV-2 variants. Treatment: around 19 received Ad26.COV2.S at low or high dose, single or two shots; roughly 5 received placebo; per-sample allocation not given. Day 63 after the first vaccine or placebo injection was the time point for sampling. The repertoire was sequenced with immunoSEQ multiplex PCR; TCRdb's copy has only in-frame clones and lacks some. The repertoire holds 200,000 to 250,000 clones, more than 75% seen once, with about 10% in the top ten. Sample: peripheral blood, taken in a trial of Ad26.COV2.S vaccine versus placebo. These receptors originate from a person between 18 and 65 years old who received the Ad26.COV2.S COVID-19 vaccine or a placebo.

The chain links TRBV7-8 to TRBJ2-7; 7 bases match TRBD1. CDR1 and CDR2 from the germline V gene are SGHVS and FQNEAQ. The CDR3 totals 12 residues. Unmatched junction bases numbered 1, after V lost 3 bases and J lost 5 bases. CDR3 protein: CASSFDRDEQYF. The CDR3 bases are TGTGCCAGCAGCTTTGACAGGGACGAGCAGTACTTC.

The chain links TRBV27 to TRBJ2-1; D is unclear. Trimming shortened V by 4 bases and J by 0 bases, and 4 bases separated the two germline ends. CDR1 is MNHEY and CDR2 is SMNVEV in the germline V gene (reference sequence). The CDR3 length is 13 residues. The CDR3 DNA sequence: TGTGCCAGCAGTTCCCGCTCCTACAATGAGCAGTTCTTC. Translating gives CASSSRSYNEQFF.

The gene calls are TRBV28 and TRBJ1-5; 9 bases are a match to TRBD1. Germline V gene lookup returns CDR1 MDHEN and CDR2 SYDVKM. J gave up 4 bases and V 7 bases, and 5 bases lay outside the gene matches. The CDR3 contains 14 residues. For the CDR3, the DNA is TGTGCCAGCACTATGGACAGGGGTAATCAGCCCCAGCATTTT. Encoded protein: CASTMDRGNQPQHF.

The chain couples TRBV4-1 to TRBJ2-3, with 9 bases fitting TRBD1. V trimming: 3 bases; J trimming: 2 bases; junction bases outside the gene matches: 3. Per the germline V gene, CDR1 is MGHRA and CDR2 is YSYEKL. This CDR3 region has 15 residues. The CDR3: CASSQGQGPTDTQYF. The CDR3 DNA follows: TGCGCCAGCAGCCAGGGACAGGGACCCACAGATACGCAGTATTTT.

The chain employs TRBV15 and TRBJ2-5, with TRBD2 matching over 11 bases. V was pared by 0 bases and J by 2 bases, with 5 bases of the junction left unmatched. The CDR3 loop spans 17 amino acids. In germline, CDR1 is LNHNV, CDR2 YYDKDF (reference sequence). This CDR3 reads CATSRELAGVTQETQYF. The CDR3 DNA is TGTGCCACCAGCAGAGAACTAGCGGGAGTGACACAAGAGACCCAGTACTTC.

Written as DNA, the CDR3 is TGTGCCAGCAGCGAGAGCTGGAGGGCCGACAATGAGCAGTTCTTC. The encoded protein is CASSESWRADNEQFF. J is TRBJ2-1 and V is TRBV27; tentative D call: TRBD2 (6 bases). The germline V gene encodes CDR1 MNHEY and CDR2 SMNVEV (reference sequence). This CDR3 is built from 15 residues. V dropped 6 bases and J dropped 5 bases, with 17 bases sitting between them.

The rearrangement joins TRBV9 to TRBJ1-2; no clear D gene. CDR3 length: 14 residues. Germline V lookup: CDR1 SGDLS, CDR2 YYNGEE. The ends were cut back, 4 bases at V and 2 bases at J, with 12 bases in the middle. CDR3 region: CASSRPSKNYGYTF. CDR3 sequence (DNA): TGTGCCAGCAGCCGACCTTCCAAGAACTATGGCTACACCTTC.

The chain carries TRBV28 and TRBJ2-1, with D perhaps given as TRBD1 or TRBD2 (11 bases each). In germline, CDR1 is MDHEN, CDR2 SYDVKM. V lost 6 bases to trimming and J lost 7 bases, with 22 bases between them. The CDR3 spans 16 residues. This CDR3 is CASSGQGASGRNEQFF. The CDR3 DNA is TGTGCCAGCAGCGGACAGGGGGCTAGCGGGAGGAATGAGCAGTTCTTC.

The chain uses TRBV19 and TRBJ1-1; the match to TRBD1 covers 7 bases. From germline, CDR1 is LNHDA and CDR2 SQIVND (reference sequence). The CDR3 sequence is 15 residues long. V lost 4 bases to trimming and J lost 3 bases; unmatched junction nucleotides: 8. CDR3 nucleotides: TGTGCCAGTAGTAACCAACAGGGGAGAGACACTGAAGCTTTCTTT. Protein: CASSNQQGRDTEAFF.

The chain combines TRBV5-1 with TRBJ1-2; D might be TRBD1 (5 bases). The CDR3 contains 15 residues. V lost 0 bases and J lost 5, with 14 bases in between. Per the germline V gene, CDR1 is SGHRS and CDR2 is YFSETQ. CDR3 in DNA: TGCGCCAGCAGCTTGGTGCGGCCTGGGGGATATGGCTACACCTTC. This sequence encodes CASSLVRPGGYGYTF.

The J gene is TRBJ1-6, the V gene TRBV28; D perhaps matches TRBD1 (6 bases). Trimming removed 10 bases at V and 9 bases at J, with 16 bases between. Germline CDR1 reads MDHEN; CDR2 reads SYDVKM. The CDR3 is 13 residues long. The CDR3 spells CANQQGFGSPLHF. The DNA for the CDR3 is TGTGCCAACCAACAGGGCTTTGGTTCACCCCTCCACTTT.

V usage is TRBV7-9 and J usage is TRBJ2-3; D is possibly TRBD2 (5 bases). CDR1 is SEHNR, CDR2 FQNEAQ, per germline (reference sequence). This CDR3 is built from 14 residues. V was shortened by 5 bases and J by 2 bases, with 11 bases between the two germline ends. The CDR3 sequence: CASSPPGYTDTQYF. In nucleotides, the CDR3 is TGTGCCAGCAGCCCCCCGGGATACACAGATACGCAGTATTTT.

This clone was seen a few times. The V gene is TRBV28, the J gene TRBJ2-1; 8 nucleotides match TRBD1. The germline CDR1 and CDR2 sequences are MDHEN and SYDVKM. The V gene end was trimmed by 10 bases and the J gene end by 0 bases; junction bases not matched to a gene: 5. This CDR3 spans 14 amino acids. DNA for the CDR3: TGTGCCATCCGGACAGGGAGCTCCTACAATGAGCAGTTCTTC. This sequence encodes CAIRTGSSYNEQFF. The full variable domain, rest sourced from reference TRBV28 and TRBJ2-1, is DVKVTQSSRYLVKRTGEKVFLECVQDMDHENMFWYRQDPGLGLRLIYFSYDVKMKEKGDIPEGYSVSREKKERFSLILESASTNQTSMYLCAIRTGSSYNEQFFGPGTRLTVL.

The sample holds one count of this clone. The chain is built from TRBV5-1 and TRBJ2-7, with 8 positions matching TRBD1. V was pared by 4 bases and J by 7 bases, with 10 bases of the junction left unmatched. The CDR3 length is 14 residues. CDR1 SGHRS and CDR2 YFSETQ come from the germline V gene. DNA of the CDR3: TGCGCCAGCAGCCGACAGGGGCGCCCGGAAGAGCAGTACTTC. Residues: CASSRQGRPEEQYF.

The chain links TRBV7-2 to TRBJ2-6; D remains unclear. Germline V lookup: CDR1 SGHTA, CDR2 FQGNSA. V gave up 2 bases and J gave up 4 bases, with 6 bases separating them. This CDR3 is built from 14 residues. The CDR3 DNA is TGTGCCAGCAGCTTAATCTCGGGGGCCAACGTCCTGACTTTC. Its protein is CASSLISGANVLTF.

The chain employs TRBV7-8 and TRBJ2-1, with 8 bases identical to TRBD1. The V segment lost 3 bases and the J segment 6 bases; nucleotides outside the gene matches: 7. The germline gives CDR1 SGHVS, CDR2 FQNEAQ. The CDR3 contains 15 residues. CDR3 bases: TGTGCCAGCAGCTTCGGCAGGGGGCCCCCCAATGAGCAGTTCTTC. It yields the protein CASSFGRGPPNEQFF.

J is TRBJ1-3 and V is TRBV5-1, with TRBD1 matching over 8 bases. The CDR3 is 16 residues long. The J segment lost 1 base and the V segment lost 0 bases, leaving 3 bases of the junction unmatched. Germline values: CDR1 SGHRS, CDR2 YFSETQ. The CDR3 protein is CASSLEQGASGNTIYF. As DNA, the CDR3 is TGCGCCAGCAGCTTGGAGCAGGGGGCGTCTGGAAACACCATATATTTT.

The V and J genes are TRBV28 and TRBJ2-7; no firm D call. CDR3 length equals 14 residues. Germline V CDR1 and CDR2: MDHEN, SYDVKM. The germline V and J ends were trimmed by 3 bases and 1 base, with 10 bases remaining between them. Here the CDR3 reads CASSFQEPSYEQYF. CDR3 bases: TGTGCCAGCAGTTTTCAGGAGCCGTCCTACGAGCAGTACTTC.

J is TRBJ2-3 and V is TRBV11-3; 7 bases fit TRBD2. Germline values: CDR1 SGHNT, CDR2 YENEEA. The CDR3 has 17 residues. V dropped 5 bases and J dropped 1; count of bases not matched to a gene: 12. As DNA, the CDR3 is TGTGCCAGCAGCCAAAGCGGGATAGGTGTGCGCACAGATACGCAGTATTTT. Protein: CASSQSGIGVRTDTQYF.

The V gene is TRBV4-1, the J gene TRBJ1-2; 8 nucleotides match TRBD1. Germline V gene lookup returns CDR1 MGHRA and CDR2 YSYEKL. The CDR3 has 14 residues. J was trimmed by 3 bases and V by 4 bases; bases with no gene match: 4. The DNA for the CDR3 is TGCGCCAGCAGCCTAGAGACAGGGGACTATGGCTACACCTTC. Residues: CASSLETGDYGYTF.

CDR3 bases: TGTGCTTTCCAAGGTACAGATACGCAGTATTTT. Protein product: CAFQGTDTQYF. This chain joins TRBV7-7 and TRBJ2-3; D remains unclear. Germline CDR1 reads SSHAT; CDR2 reads FNYEAQ (reference sequence). The CDR3 contains 11 residues.

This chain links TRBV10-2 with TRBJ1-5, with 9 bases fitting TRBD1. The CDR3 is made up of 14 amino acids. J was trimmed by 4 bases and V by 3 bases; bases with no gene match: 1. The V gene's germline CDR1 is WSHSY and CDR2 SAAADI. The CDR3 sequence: CASSDGQGNQPQHF. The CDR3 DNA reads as TGCGCCAGCAGTGATGGACAGGGGAATCAGCCCCAGCATTTT.

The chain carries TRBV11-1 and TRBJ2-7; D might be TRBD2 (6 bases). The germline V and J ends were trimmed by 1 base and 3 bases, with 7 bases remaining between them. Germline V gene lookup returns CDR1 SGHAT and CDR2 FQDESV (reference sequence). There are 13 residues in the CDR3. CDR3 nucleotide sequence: TGTGCCAGCAGCTTAGGCGGGAACTACGAGCAGTACTTC. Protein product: CASSLGGNYEQYF.

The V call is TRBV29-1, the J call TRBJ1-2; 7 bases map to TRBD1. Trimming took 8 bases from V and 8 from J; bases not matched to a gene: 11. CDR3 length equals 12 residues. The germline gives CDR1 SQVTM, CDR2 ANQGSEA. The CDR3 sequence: CSTREGALGYTF. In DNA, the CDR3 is TGCAGCACGCGGGAGGGGGCGCTGGGCTACACCTTC.

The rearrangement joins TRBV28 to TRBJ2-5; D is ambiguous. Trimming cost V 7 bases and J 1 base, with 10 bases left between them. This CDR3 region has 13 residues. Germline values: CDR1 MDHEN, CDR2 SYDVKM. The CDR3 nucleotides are TGTGCCAGCACCAGGCACAGCCAAGAGACCCAGTACTTC. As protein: CASTRHSQETQYF.

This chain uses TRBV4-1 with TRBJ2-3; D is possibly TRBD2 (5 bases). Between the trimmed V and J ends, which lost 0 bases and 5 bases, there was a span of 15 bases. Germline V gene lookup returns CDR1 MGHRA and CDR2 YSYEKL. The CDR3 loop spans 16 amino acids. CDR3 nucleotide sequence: TGCGCCAGCAGCCAAGATCAGAAGCGAGGAGGAGATACGCAGTATTTT. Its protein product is CASSQDQKRGGDTQYF.

The CDR3 DNA is TGTGCCAGCAGTCAGCTGGGACCCTTGGACTCGGAGACCCAGTACTTC. It encodes CASSQLGPLDSETQYF. The rearrangement links TRBV27 to TRBJ2-5; D tentatively reads TRBD1 or TRBD2 (5 bases each). This CDR3 comprises 16 residues. Germline lookup yields CDR1 MNHEY and CDR2 SMNVEV (reference sequence). Deletions cut 5 bases from V and 5 bases from J, with 21 bases between.

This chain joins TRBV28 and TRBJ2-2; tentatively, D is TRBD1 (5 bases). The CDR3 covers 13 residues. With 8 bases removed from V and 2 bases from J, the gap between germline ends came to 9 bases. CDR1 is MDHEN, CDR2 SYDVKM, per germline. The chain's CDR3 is CASPDSNTGELFF. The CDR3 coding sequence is TGTGCCAGCCCCGACAGTAACACCGGGGAGCTGTTTTTT.

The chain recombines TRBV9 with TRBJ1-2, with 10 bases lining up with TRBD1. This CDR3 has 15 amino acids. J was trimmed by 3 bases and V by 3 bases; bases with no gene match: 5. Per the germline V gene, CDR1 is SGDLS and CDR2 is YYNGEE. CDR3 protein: CASSAAGQGYYGYTF. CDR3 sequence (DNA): TGTGCCAGCAGCGCAGCGGGACAGGGGTACTATGGCTACACCTTC.